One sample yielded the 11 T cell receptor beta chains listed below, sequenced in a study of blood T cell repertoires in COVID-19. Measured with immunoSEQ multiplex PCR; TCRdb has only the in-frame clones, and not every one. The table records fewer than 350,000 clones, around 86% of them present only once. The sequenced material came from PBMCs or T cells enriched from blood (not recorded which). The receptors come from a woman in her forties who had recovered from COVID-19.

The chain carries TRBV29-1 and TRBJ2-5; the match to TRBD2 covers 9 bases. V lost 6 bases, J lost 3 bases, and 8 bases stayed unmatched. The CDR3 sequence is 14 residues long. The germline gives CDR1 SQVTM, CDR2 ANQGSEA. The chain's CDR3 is CSVISGSLEETQYF. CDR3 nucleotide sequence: TGCAGCGTAATTAGCGGGAGTCTGGAAGAGACCCAGTACTTC.

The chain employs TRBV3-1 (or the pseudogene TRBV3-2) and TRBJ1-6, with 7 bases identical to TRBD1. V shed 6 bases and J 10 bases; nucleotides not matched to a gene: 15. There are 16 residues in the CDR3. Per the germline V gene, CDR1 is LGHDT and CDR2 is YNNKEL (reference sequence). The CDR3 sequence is CASSMVTGASQSPLHF. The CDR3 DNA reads TGTGCCAGCAGTATGGTAACAGGGGCGTCTCAGTCACCCCTCCACTTT.

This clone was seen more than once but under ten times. As DNA, the CDR3 is TGCGCCCCGGGGGTTACGAACACTGAAGCTTTCTTT. Translated: CAPGVTNTEAFF. J is TRBJ1-1 and V is TRBV5-1, with D maybe TRBD1 (5 bases). The CDR3 extends over 12 amino acids. The ends were cut back, 10 bases at V and 1 base at J, with 11 bases in the middle. CDR1 SGHRS and CDR2 YFSETQ come from the germline V gene.

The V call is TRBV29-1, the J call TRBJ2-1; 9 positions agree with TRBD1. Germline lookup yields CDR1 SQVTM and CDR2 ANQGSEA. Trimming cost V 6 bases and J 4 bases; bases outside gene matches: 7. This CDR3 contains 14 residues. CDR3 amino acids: CSVNRDRDYNEQFF. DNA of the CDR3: TGCAGCGTCAACCGGGACAGGGATTACAATGAGCAGTTCTTC.

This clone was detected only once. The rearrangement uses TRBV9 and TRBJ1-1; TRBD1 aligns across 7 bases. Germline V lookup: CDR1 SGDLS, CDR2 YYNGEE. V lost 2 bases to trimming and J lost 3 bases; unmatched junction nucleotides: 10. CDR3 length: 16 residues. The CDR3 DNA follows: TGTGCCAGCAGCGTCAAACCCGACAGGGTGGACACTGAAGCTTTCTTT. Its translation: CASSVKPDRVDTEAFF.

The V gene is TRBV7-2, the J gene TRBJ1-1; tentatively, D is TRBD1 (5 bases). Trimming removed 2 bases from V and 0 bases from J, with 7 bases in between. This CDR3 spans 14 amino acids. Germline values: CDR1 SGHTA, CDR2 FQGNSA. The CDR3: CASSLRQMNTEAFF. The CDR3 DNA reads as TGTGCCAGCAGCTTAAGACAGATGAACACTGAAGCTTTCTTT. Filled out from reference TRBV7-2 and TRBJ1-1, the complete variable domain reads GAGVSQSPSNKVTEKGKDVELRCDPISGHTALYWYRQSLGQGLEFLIYFQGNSAPDKSGLPSDRFSAERTGGSVSTLTIQRTQQEDSAVYLCASSLRQMNTEAFFGQGTRLTVV.

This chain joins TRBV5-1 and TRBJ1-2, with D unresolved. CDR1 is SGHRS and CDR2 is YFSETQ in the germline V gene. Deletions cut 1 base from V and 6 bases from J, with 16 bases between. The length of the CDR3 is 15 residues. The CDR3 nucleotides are TGCGCCAGCAGCTTGCGAGGACTTGGGCTAGATGGCTACACCTTC. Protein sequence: CASSLRGLGLDGYTF.

CDR3 nucleotide sequence: TGTGCCACCCGGCGGGGGGCGCCCCGGTTAACTGAAGCTTTCTTT. Amino acid sequence: CATRRGAPRLTEAFF. This chain connects TRBV28 to TRBJ1-1, with D perhaps TRBD1 (6 bases). This CDR3 has 15 residues. V was clipped by 10 bases and J by 5 bases, with 23 bases between them. Germline lookup yields CDR1 MDHEN and CDR2 SYDVKM.

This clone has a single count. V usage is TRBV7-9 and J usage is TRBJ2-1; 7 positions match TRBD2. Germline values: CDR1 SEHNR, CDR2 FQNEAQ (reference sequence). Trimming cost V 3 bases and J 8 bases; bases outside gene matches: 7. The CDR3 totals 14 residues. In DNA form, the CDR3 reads TGTGCCAGCAGCTTTGGCGGGAGAGTGTATGAGCAGTTCTTC. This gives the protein CASSFGGRVYEQFF.

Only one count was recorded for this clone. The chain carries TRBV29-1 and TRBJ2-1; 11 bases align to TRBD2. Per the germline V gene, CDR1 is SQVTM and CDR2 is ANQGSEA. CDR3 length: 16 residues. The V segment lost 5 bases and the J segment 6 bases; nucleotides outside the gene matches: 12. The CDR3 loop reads CSVHPLAGGVVNEQFF. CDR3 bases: TGCAGCGTTCACCCGCTAGCGGGAGGCGTGGTCAATGAGCAGTTCTTC.

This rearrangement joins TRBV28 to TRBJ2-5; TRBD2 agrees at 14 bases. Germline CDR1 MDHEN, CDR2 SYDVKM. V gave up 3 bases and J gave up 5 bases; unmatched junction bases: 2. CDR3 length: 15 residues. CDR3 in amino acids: CASSLGLAGVETQYF. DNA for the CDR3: TGTGCCAGCAGTTTGGGACTAGCGGGGGTGGAGACCCAGTACTTC.